This T cell receptor (beta chain) was identified in a study of blood T cell repertoires in COVID-19. TCRdb keeps only in-frame clones here, not all; method: immunoSEQ multiplex PCR. The sample comprises 130,000 to 150,000 clones, 84% of which are singletons, and roughly 34% rests with the top ten. This receptor was taken from a human donor in a cohort sampled during active COVID-19. Source material: peripheral blood.

The CDR3 region is CASSFGGSGNTIYF. CDR3 DNA sequence: TGCGCCAGCAGCTTCGGCGGCTCTGGAAACACCATATATTTT. The chain combines TRBV5-1 with TRBJ1-3; D gene ambiguous. The CDR3 length is 14 residues. Trimming shortened V by 2 bases and J by 0 bases, and 6 bases separated the two germline ends. The germline gives CDR1 SGHRS, CDR2 YFSETQ. Full variable domain (rest looked up from reference TRBV5-1 and TRBJ1-3): KAGVTQTPRYLIKTRGQQVTLSCSPISGHRSVSWYQQTPGQGLQFLFEYFSETQRNKGNFPGRFSGRQFSNSRSEMNVSTLELGDSALYLCASSFGGSGNTIYFGEGSWLTVV.